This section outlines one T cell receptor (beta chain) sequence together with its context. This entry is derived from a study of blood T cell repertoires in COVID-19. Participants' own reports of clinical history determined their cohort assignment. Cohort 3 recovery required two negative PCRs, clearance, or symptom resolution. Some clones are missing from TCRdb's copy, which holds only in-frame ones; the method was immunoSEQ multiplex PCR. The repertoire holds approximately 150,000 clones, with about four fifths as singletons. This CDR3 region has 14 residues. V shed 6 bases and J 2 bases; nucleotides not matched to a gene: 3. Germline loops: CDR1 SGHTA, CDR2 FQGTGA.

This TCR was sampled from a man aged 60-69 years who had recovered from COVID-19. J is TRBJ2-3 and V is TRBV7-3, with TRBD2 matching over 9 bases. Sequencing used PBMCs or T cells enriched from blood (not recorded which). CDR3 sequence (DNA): TGTGCCAGCAGAGCTAGCGGGAACACAGATACGCAGTATTTT. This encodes CASRASGNTDTQYF.